A selection of T cell receptor beta chains follows, all from one sample in a study of brain T cells in children with intractable seizures. The assay was immunoSEQ multiplex PCR, and TCRdb's table has in-frame clones only and misses some. The sample contains fewer than 85,000 clones, around 93% of which appear only once. Here the sequenced sample was peripheral blood, taken at surgery. These receptors came from a boy in the first two years of life with tuberous sclerosis and intractable seizures. Both conserved end residues are part of each CDR3.

j_call v_call cdr3_aa
TRBJ1-1 TRBV5-4 CASSFLGGNTEAFF
TRBJ2-1 TRBV6-5 CASSLSGGAEFF
TRBJ2-7 TRBV6-5 CASSYSNRNEQYF
TRBJ2-7 TRBV6-1 CASSLPGAEQYF
TRBJ2-3 TRBV15 CATSISLRGPDTQYF
TRBJ1-5 TRBV27 CASSLSGGQPQHF
TRBJ2-7 TRBV6-5 CASSRTSGDYEQYF
TRBJ2-4 TRBV11-3 CASSLFSLGKVKNIQYF
TRBJ2-5 TRBV6-5 CASTTLTSGQETQYF
TRBJ2-7 TRBV28 CASSLGAGTAKGGQYF
TRBJ1-5 TRBV18 CASSPSGTGPNQPQHF
TRBJ2-3 TRBV12-3/TRBV12-4 CASSLGRPDTQYF
TRBJ2-7 TRBV19 CASSEGGSVYEQYF
TRBJ2-7 TRBV19 CSSCVYHRAGKPYEQYF
TRBJ2-3 TRBV7-3 CASSYTHTDTQYF
TRBJ1-6 TRBV4-1 CASSLLQGANSPLHF
TRBJ1-2 TRBV4-1 CASSQAHRTGGDGYTF
TRBJ1-3 TRBV24-1 CATSGGRPGSGNTIYF
TRBJ1-1 TRBV9 CASSVVPGTEAFF
TRBJ1-1 TRBV24-1 CATSDRGQAFF
TRBJ2-1 TRBV7-6 CASSFPSGGAHEQFF
TRBJ1-2 TRBV19 CASSIGTLGTVYGYTF
TRBJ2-3 TRBV7-6 CASSFPRGGSTDTQYF
TRBJ1-1 TRBV6-5 CASSYGLGNTEAFF
TRBJ1-1 TRBV5-1 CASSLVGVTTEAFF
TRBJ1-2 TRBV29-1 CSVEGDRAPAGSYGYTF
TRBJ2-7 TRBV13 CASSLGGRVEQYF